This entry lists 31 T cell receptor beta chains sequenced from one sample in a study of CD8 T cells in Susac syndrome. About 0.45 to 1 ug RNA was reverse transcribed with random hexamers. TCRdb used MiXCR to reprocess the immunoSEQ multiplex PCR reads, holding one entry per CDR3 protein. The table has 150,000 to 200,000 distinct CDR3 sequences, just over 90% seen once. The specimen sequenced was CD4+ T cells from PBMCs. The receptors here all came from a human donor in good health.

V and J are TRBV19 and TRBJ1-1; 7 positions agree with TRBD1. The CDR3 consists of 13 residues. Germline V lookup: CDR1 LNHDA, CDR2 SQIVND (reference sequence). V was pared by 5 bases and J by 4 bases, with 4 bases of the junction left unmatched. This CDR3 is CASSVQGGTEAFF. CDR3 nucleotide sequence: TGTGCCAGTAGTGTCCAGGGGGGCACTGAAGCTTTCTTT.

V gene TRBV4-1 combines with J gene TRBJ2-1; D may correspond to TRBD1 or TRBD2 (5 bases each). The CDR3 consists of 16 residues. CDR1 and CDR2 from the germline V gene are MGHRA and YSYEKL. Trimming took off 0 bases at V and 4 bases at J, with 13 bases between the two ends. The CDR3 DNA sequence: TGCGCCAGCAGCCAAGATTTCGGGGACCCTTACAATGAGCAGTTCTTC. Translated: CASSQDFGDPYNEQFF.

This clonotype was seen only once. V and J are TRBV23-1 and TRBJ2-6; 9 bases agree with TRBD1. TRBV23-1 carries the ORF label, with uncertain function. J gave up 2 bases and V 3 bases, and 11 bases lay outside the gene matches. The CDR3 runs 19 residues. The CDR3: CASSQRTGTGTPGANVLTF. The CDR3 bases are TGCGCCAGCAGTCAGAGAACCGGGACAGGGACTCCTGGGGCCAACGTCCTGACTTTC.

The chain uses TRBV15 and TRBJ2-1; TRBD2 agrees at 14 bases. This CDR3 has 19 residues. Per the germline V gene, CDR1 is LNHNV and CDR2 is YYDKDF (reference sequence). After removal of 0 bases from V and 5 bases from J, the junction contained 9 bases not matched to a gene. The DNA of the CDR3 is TGTGCCACCAGCAGAGATCGGGGACTAGCGGGGGACAGAGACAATGAGCAGTTCTTC. As protein: CATSRDRGLAGDRDNEQFF. Full variable domain (missing parts from reference TRBV15 and TRBJ2-1): DAMVIQNPRYQVTQFGKPVTLSCSQTLNHNVMYWYQQKSSQAPKLLFHYYDKDFNNEADTPDNFQSRRPNTSFCFLDIRSPGLGDTAMYLCATSRDRGLAGDRDNEQFFGPGTRLTVL.

V gene TRBV6-5 combines with J gene TRBJ2-3, with D hard to call. CDR1 and CDR2 (germline): MNHEY, SVGAGI. The CDR3 totals 14 residues. The V end lost 6 bases, the J end lost 0 bases, and 10 bases lay between the germline ends. CDR3: CASSLLKSTDTQYF. The CDR3 DNA reads TGTGCCAGCAGCCTCCTAAAGAGCACAGATACGCAGTATTTT.

V gene TRBV2 combines with J gene TRBJ1-5; perhaps TRBD1 as D (5 bases). V was trimmed by 10 bases and J by 1 base, leaving 14 bases between them. Germline V lookup: CDR1 SNHLY, CDR2 FYNNEI. The CDR3 consists of 14 residues. The CDR3 sequence is CATGTPTSNQPQHF. The CDR3 DNA follows: TGTGCCACCGGGACTCCGACAAGCAATCAGCCCCAGCATTTT. Full variable domain (rest looked up from reference TRBV2 and TRBJ1-5): EPEVTQTPSHQVTQMGQEVILRCVPISNHLYFYWYRQILGQKVEFLVSFYNNEISEKSEIFDDQFSVERPDGSNFTLKIRSTKLEDSAMYFCATGTPTSNQPQHFGDGTRLSIL.

This clonotype appeared a single time. The chain links TRBV2 to TRBJ2-6; D is perhaps TRBD1 (7 bases). This CDR3 contains 16 residues. The ends were cut back, 6 bases at V and 1 base at J, with 13 bases in the middle. CDR1 SNHLY and CDR2 FYNNEI come from the germline V gene. CDR3 DNA sequence: TGTGCCAGCAGGGAGGGGGCCGGTTCTGGGGCCAACGTCCTGACTTTC. This encodes CASREGAGSGANVLTF.

The V call is TRBV12-3 or TRBV12-4, the J call TRBJ1-2, with 7 bases fitting TRBD1. The junction had 10 bases not matched to a gene; V was cut back by 5 bases and J by 4 bases. This CDR3 is 15 amino acids long. CDR3 sequence reads: CASSLQAGGSYGYTF. The CDR3, as DNA: TGTGCCAGCAGTCTCCAGGCAGGGGGATCCTATGGCTACACCTTC.

The chain has TRBV11-1 and TRBJ1-2; D unclear. Trimming cost V 0 bases and J 6 bases, with 8 bases left between them. The CDR3 covers 13 residues. CDR1 and CDR2 from the germline V gene are SGHAT and FQDESV (reference sequence). CDR3 nucleotide sequence: TGTGCCAGCAGCTTAGCCCAGAACGATGGCTACACCTTC. This codes for CASSLAQNDGYTF.

The CDR3 here is CASSSPRGGRTDTQYF. As DNA, the CDR3 is TGCGCCAGCAGCTCGCCTCGTGGGGGGCGCACAGATACGCAGTATTTT. This chain joins TRBV5-1 and TRBJ2-3; either TRBD1 or TRBD2 may fit D (6 bases each). Trimming took 3 bases from V and 1 from J, leaving 15 bases between them. Germline-derived CDR1 and CDR2 are SGHRS and YFSETQ. The CDR3 is 16 residues long.

This clonotype was observed a few times. The rearrangement uses TRBV29-1 and TRBJ2-7, with D hard to call. Germline V gene lookup returns CDR1 SQVTM and CDR2 ANQGSEA. This CDR3 has 12 amino acids. Trimming shortened V by 1 base and J by 0 bases, and 4 bases separated the two germline ends. The CDR3 loop is CSVEAGSYEQYF. In DNA form, the CDR3 reads TGCAGCGTTGAAGCCGGCTCCTACGAGCAGTACTTC.

This chain joins TRBV2 and TRBJ2-1, with 9 bases that match TRBD2. The V gene's germline CDR1 is SNHLY and CDR2 FYNNEI. Trimming at V came to 6 bases and at J to 9 bases, leaving 9 bases not matched to a gene. The CDR3 extends over 14 amino acids. As DNA, the CDR3 is TGTGCCAGCAGGGTCGGGACTAGCCTCCGTGAGCAGTTCTTC. Translation gives CASRVGTSLREQFF.

This clonotype has more than one count but fewer than ten. The chain carries TRBV9 and TRBJ1-6; possible D gene TRBD1, 6 bases. The CDR3 is 14 residues long. The ends were cut back, 0 bases at V and 5 bases at J, with 6 bases in the middle. Germline loops: CDR1 SGDLS, CDR2 YYNGEE. CDR3: CASSVEGDNSPLHF. The CDR3 nucleotides are TGTGCCAGCAGCGTAGAGGGGGATAATTCACCCCTCCACTTT.

This clonotype showed up just once. The chain couples TRBV7-3 to TRBJ2-3; D remains ambiguous. CDR3 size: 14 residues. Trimming stripped 2 bases from V and 6 bases from J, with 12 bases between. The germline V gene has CDR1 SGHTA and CDR2 FQGTGA. The CDR3 loop is CASSLRSARDTQYF. CDR3 coding DNA: TGTGCCAGCAGCTTACGGAGCGCCCGGGATACGCAGTATTTT. The full variable domain, with the rest looked up from reference TRBV7-3 and TRBJ2-3, is GAGVSQTPSNKVTEKGKYVELRCDPISGHTALYWYRQSLGQGPEFLIYFQGTGAADDSGLPNDRFFAVRPEGSVSTLKIQRTERGDSAVYLCASSLRSARDTQYFGPGTRLTVL.

The chain links TRBV3-1 to TRBJ1-1; 10 nucleotides line up with TRBD1. V dropped 4 bases and J dropped 7; count of bases not matched to a gene: 9. The V gene's germline CDR1 is LGHDT and CDR2 YNNKEL (reference sequence). There are 15 residues in the CDR3. The CDR3 DNA reads TGTGCCAGCAGCCTCTCAGGGACAGGGGATGTTGAAGCTTTCTTT. The encoded protein is CASSLSGTGDVEAFF.

The chain has TRBV27 and TRBJ1-2; possible D gene TRBD1, 5 bases. Germline V gene data show CDR1 as MNHEY and CDR2 as SMNVEV (reference sequence). This CDR3 has 13 amino acids. The V end lost 6 bases, the J end lost 4 bases, and 12 bases lay between the germline ends. The CDR3: CASSPTAPYGYTF. In DNA, the CDR3 is TGTGCCAGCAGCCCGACAGCTCCCTATGGCTACACCTTC.

V is TRBV6-1 and J is TRBJ2-5; TRBD2 might be the D (6 bases). Germline V gene lookup returns CDR1 MNHNS and CDR2 SASEGT. The ends were cut back, 7 bases at V and 13 bases at J, with 25 bases in the middle. CDR3 length equals 14 residues. The CDR3 reads CASTLSRDSRTGYF. The CDR3 nucleotides read TGTGCCAGCACGCTAAGCCGGGACTCAAGAACGGGGTACTTC.

V usage is TRBV7-8 and J usage is TRBJ1-5, with unresolved D. The V gene lost 1 base and the J gene lost 5 bases, with 9 bases spanning the gap. The germline CDR1 and CDR2 sequences are SGHVS and FQNEAQ. This CDR3 has 14 amino acids. The CDR3 sequence: CASSLGTPYQPQHF. The CDR3 DNA reads as TGTGCCAGCAGCTTAGGGACTCCGTATCAGCCCCAGCATTTT.

The chain recombines TRBV7-4 with TRBJ2-7; 9 bases agree with TRBD1. Trimming took 1 base from V and 4 from J; bases not matched to a gene: 11. The CDR3 runs 17 residues. Germline assignment: CDR1 SGHVT and CDR2 SQSDAQ. In nucleotides, the CDR3 is TGTGCCAGCAGCTTAGGGGGACAGGGACCCATCACTTACGAGCAGTACTTC. Translating gives CASSLGGQGPITYEQYF.

This chain joins TRBV29-1 and TRBJ1-1, with D possibly TRBD1 on 6 matching bases. Germline lookup yields CDR1 SQVTM and CDR2 ANQGSEA. V was cut by 7 bases and J by 3 bases, with 18 bases left in between. The CDR3 runs 14 residues. CDR3 region: CSGQTGLGDTEAFF. Written as DNA, the CDR3 is TGCAGCGGACAGACAGGACTCGGGGACACTGAAGCTTTCTTT.

The chain couples TRBV29-1 to TRBJ1-1; 7 nucleotides align to TRBD1. Germline-derived CDR1 and CDR2 are SQVTM and ANQGSEA. CDR3 length: 13 amino acids. V lost 6 bases and J lost 2; bases outside the gene matches: 6. The CDR3 DNA reads as TGCAGCGTGGCGGGGACAGTAAACACTGAAGCTTTCTTT. Encoded protein: CSVAGTVNTEAFF. Complete variable domain (other parts from reference TRBV29-1 and TRBJ1-1): SAVISQKPSRDICQRGTSLTIQCQVDSQVTMMFWYRQQPGQSLTLIATANQGSEATYESGFVIDKFPISRPNLTFSTLTVSNMSPEDSSIYLCSVAGTVNTEAFFGQGTRLTVV.

The gene calls are TRBV2 and TRBJ1-2, with unresolved D. Germline V lookup: CDR1 SNHLY, CDR2 FYNNEI. The V end lost 3 bases, the J end lost 1 base, and 12 bases lay between the germline ends. This CDR3 has 15 residues. The chain's CDR3 is CASSDSSPYNYGYTF. The CDR3 DNA follows: TGTGCCAGCAGTGATTCGTCACCATATAACTATGGCTACACCTTC.

This clonotype appeared once. This chain uses TRBV10-3 with TRBJ1-2; no definite D call. Germline values: CDR1 ENHRY, CDR2 SYGVKD. Trimming pared 0 bases from V and 2 bases from J, leaving 1 base between. This CDR3 spans 12 amino acids. CDR3 bases: TGTGCCATCAGTGAGTCAAACTATGGCTACACCTTC. Translated, it gives CAISESNYGYTF.

The chain couples TRBV9 to TRBJ1-3; D is uncertain. Trimming pared 0 bases from V and 1 base from J, leaving 8 bases between. Germline V CDR1 and CDR2: SGDLS, YYNGEE. CDR3 length equals 15 residues. CDR3 in DNA: TGTGCCAGCAGCGTAGAAGGGAGTTCTGGAAACACCATATATTTT. This codes for CASSVEGSSGNTIYF.

This clonotype showed up just once. The J gene is TRBJ1-5, the V gene TRBV10-3, with a possible D match to TRBD1 (5 bases). Germline lookup yields CDR1 ENHRY and CDR2 SYGVKD. The CDR3 covers 13 residues. V was cut by 8 bases and J by 5 bases, with 13 bases left in between. The CDR3 region is CAIGGDRHQPQHF. The DNA of the CDR3 is TGTGCCATCGGGGGAGACAGACATCAGCCCCAGCATTTT.

The J gene is TRBJ2-5, the V gene TRBV7-9, with no clear D. V lost 6 bases and J lost 2, with 4 bases in between. Germline lookup yields CDR1 SEHNR and CDR2 FQNEAQ (reference sequence). The CDR3 totals 11 residues. The DNA for the CDR3 is TGTGCCAGCAGGCGTCAAGAGACCCAGTACTTC. It encodes CASRRQETQYF. The full variable domain, its missing parts supplied by reference TRBV7-9 and TRBJ2-5, is DTGVSQNPRHKITKRGQNVTFRCDPISEHNRLYWYRQTLGQGPEFLTYFQNEAQLEKSRLLSDRFSAERPKGSFSTLEIQRTEQGDSAMYLCASRRQETQYFGPGTRLLVL.

CDR3 nucleotide sequence: TGTGCCAGCAGTGTAAATTCACCCCTCCACTTT. It is translated as CASSVNSPLHF. The chain recombines TRBV6-5 with TRBJ1-6, with D hard to call. The length of the CDR3 is 11 residues. Germline V gene lookup returns CDR1 MNHEY and CDR2 SVGAGI. Trimming took off 5 bases at V and 7 bases at J, with 3 bases between the two ends.

The chain has TRBV15 and TRBJ1-2; TRBD1 matches at 10 bases. Germline V gene sequence: CDR1 LNHNV, CDR2 YYDKDF (reference sequence). CDR3 length: 17 amino acids. J was trimmed by 4 bases and V by 2 bases; bases with no gene match: 10. The CDR3 region has the DNA TGTGCCACCAGCAGATCCCCGTCCGGGACAGGGGTCTATGGCTACACCTTC. This gives the protein CATSRSPSGTGVYGYTF.

This clonotype was counted a single time. CDR3 region: CASRLGHVGEQYF. In nucleotides, the CDR3 is TGTGCCAGCAGACTGGGACATGTCGGCGAGCAGTACTTC. This chain links TRBV5-6 with TRBJ2-7, with a weak D call TRBD1 (6 bases). The CDR3 has 13 residues. Between the trimmed V and J ends, which lost 5 bases and 6 bases, there was a span of 15 bases. Looked up from germline, CDR1 is SGHDT and CDR2 is YYEEEE.

The V and J genes are TRBV6-1 and TRBJ1-1; D gene unclear. The V end lost 6 bases, the J end lost 3 bases, and 14 bases lay between the germline ends. Germline CDR1 is MNHNS and CDR2 is SASEGT. This CDR3 comprises 14 residues. In nucleotides, the CDR3 is TGTGCCAGCAGCCTCGAGAAGGTGTACACTGAAGCTTTCTTT. Its translation is CASSLEKVYTEAFF.

V and J are TRBV7-8 and TRBJ2-7; perhaps TRBD1 as D (7 bases). CDR1 and CDR2 (germline): SGHVS, FQNEAQ. Trimming pared 0 bases from V and 4 bases from J, leaving 16 bases between. CDR3 length equals 16 residues. The CDR3 DNA follows: TGTGCCAGCAGCTTAGCGGGCGGGACAGCACTATACGAGCAGTACTTC. Its protein product is CASSLAGGTALYEQYF. Using reference TRBV7-8 and TRBJ2-7 for the parts outside the CDR3, the full variable domain is GAGVSQSPRYKVAKRGQDVALRCDPISGHVSLFWYQQALGQGPEFLTYFQNEAQLDKSGLPSDRFFAERPEGSVSTLKIQRTQQEDSAVYLCASSLAGGTALYEQYFGPGTRLTVT.